One and the same sample provided the 12 T cell receptor beta chains below, sequenced in a study of Tregs in tolerant kidney transplant recipients. This table comes from immunoSEQ multiplex PCR, and its TCRdb copy is limited to in-frame clones, with some not included. The sample records tens of thousands of clones, 70% to 90% being singletons. The sequencing here drew on Tregs from blood, taken before the transplant. These receptors all come from a human donor who received a combined kidney and bone marrow transplant.

The genes are TRBV7-2 and TRBJ2-7, with 12 bases matching TRBD2. V lost 0 bases to trimming and J lost 0 bases; unmatched junction nucleotides: 3. The length of the CDR3 is 17 residues. Germline V gene sequence: CDR1 SGHTA, CDR2 FQGNSA. CDR3 nucleotide sequence: TGTGCCAGCAGCTTAGCACTAGCGGGAGGCGACTCCTACGAGCAGTACTTC. Translation: CASSLALAGGDSYEQYF. The variable domain in full, with the rest retrieved from reference TRBV7-2 and TRBJ2-7, is GAGVSQSPSNKVTEKGKDVELRCDPISGHTALYWYRQSLGQGLEFLIYFQGNSAPDKSGLPSDRFSAERTGGSVSTLTIQRTQQEDSAVYLCASSLALAGGDSYEQYFGPGTRLTVT.

The V and J genes are TRBV5-1 and TRBJ2-5; TRBD2 matches at 10 bases. Germline loops: CDR1 SGHRS, CDR2 YFSETQ. This CDR3 contains 16 residues. V shed 6 bases and J 2 bases; nucleotides not matched to a gene: 10. The CDR3 loop reads CASTTRQAGGQETQYF. The CDR3 nucleotides are TGCGCCAGCACCACCCGCCAAGCGGGGGGGCAAGAGACCCAGTACTTC.

This chain connects TRBV5-1 to TRBJ2-3; D remains ambiguous. The CDR3 runs 14 residues. The V and J ends lost 4 bases and 3 bases respectively, with 12 bases between them. Germline V gene data show CDR1 as SGHRS and CDR2 as YFSETQ. The CDR3, as DNA: TGCGCCAGCAGCGTGCCTGGGGTAACAGATACGCAGTATTTT. It is translated as CASSVPGVTDTQYF.

The chain employs TRBV19 and TRBJ1-2; D perhaps matches TRBD1 (5 bases). Germline V lookup: CDR1 LNHDA, CDR2 SQIVND (reference sequence). The CDR3 totals 16 residues. Trimming left V 3 bases short and J 0 bases short, with 14 bases between. CDR3 nucleotides: TGTGCCAGTAGTATCCCAGGGATCTCAGCTAACTATGGCTACACCTTC. Residues: CASSIPGISANYGYTF.

The chain combines TRBV6-1 with TRBJ1-1; a weak D match, TRBD1 (5 bases). The germline V gene has CDR1 MNHNS and CDR2 SASEGT. This CDR3 comprises 14 residues. Trimming shortened V by 6 bases and J by 5 bases, and 16 bases separated the two germline ends. The CDR3 DNA is TGTGCCAGCAGCGCTGGCGGGGCTGGGACTGAAGCTTTCTTT. Translated, it gives CASSAGGAGTEAFF.

The chain couples TRBV6-5 to TRBJ1-1; D is uncertain. The V gene's germline CDR1 is MNHEY and CDR2 SVGAGI. Trimming took off 4 bases at V and 10 bases at J, with 19 bases between the two ends. This CDR3 contains 14 residues. CDR3 bases: TGTGCCAGCAGTTCCCCCTACTCCGGGCGAGGAGCTTTCTTT. Amino acid sequence: CASSSPYSGRGAFF.

The chain joins TRBV11-2 to TRBJ2-5, with D perhaps assigned TRBD1 or TRBD2 (6 bases each). The CDR3 has 15 amino acids. V was cut by 0 bases and J by 5 bases, with 13 bases left in between. The germline V gene encodes CDR1 SGHAT and CDR2 FQNNGV. CDR3 nucleotide sequence: TGTGCCAGCAGCTTAGACGGGGGCGGGTTCGAGACCCAGTACTTC. As protein: CASSLDGGGFETQYF.

The chain is built from TRBV14 and TRBJ1-2; D may be TRBD1 (5 bases). CDR1 is SGHDN, CDR2 FVKESK, per germline. V was pared by 0 bases and J by 7 bases, with 18 bases between. The CDR3 runs to 16 residues. CDR3 in DNA: TGTGCCAGCAGCCAAGATCGTCTCGCCGGGGGTCTTGGCTACACCTTC. Protein product: CASSQDRLAGGLGYTF.

This clone showed up just once. The chain combines TRBV2 with TRBJ2-3, with D uncertain. The germline V and J ends were trimmed by 6 bases and 4 bases, with 5 bases remaining between them. The germline V gene has CDR1 SNHLY and CDR2 FYNNEI. CDR3 length: 11 amino acids. The CDR3 here is CASRTADTQYF. The CDR3 DNA is TGTGCCAGCAGGACCGCAGATACGCAGTATTTT.

J is TRBJ1-1 and V is TRBV5-6; D remains ambiguous. The CDR3 runs to 14 residues. From germline, CDR1 is SGHDT and CDR2 YYEEEE. V lost 0 bases and J lost 1, with 7 bases in between. For the CDR3, the DNA is TGTGCCAGCAGCTTGGGGGCGTGGAACACTGAAGCTTTCTTT. It translates to CASSLGAWNTEAFF.

The DNA for the CDR3 is TGTGCCAGCAGTTACTCGCCGGGGGGTGTCACAGATACGCAGTATTTT. Amino acid sequence: CASSYSPGGVTDTQYF. The chain employs TRBV6-5 and TRBJ2-3, with TRBD2 matching 7 bases. The CDR3 loop spans 16 amino acids. With 0 bases clipped from V and 2 bases from J, the junction kept 5 bases outside the gene matches. Germline CDR1 MNHEY, CDR2 SVGAGI.

The rearrangement joins TRBV5-1 to TRBJ2-7; D is perhaps TRBD2 (5 bases). V was cut by 1 base and J by 4 bases, with 12 bases left in between. Germline values: CDR1 SGHRS, CDR2 YFSETQ. This CDR3 comprises 14 residues. This CDR3 reads CASSLRLGEYEQYF. The DNA of the CDR3 is TGCGCCAGCAGCTTGCGGCTCGGGGAATACGAGCAGTACTTC.